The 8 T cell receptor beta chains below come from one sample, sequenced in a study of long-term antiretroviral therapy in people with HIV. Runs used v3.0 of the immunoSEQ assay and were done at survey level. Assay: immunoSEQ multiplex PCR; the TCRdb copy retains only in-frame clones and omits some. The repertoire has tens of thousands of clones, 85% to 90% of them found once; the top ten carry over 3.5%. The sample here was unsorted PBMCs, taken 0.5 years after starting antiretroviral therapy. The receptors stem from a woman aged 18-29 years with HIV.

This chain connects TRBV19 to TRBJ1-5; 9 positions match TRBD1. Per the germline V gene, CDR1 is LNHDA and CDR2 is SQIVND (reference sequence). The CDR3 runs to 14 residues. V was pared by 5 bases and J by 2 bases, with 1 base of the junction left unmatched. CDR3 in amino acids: CASSDRGGNQPQHF. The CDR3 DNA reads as TGTGCCAGTAGTGACAGGGGGGGCAATCAGCCCCAGCATTTT. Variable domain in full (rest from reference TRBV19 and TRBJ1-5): DGGITQSPKYLFRKEGQNVTLSCEQNLNHDAMYWYRQDPGQGLRLIYYSQIVNDFQKGDIAEGYSVSREKKESFPLTVTSAQKNPTAFYLCASSDRGGNQPQHFGDGTRLSIL.

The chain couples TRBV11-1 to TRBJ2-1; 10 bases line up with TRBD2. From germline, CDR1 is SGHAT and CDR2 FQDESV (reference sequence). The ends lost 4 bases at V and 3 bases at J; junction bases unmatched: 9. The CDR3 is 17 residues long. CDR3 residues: CASSSPLAGIVYNEQFF. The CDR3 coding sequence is TGTGCCAGCAGCTCACCACTAGCGGGAATTGTCTACAATGAGCAGTTCTTC.

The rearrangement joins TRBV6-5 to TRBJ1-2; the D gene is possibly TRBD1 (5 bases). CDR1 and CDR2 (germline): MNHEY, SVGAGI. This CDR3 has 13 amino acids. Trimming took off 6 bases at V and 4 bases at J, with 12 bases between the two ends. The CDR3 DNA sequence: TGTGCCAGCAGAGGAGACAGCCTCTATGGCTACACCTTC. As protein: CASRGDSLYGYTF.

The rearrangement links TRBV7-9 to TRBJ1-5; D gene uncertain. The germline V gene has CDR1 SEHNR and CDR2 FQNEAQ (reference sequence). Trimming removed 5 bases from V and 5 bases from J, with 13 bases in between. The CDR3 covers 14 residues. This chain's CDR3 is CASSRGMSHQPQHF. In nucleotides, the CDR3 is TGTGCCAGCAGCCGGGGTATGAGTCATCAGCCCCAGCATTTT.

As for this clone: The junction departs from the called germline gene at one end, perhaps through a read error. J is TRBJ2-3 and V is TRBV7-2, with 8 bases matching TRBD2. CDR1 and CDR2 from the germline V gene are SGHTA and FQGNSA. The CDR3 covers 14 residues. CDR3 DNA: TGTGCCAGCAGCATAGCGGGATCCACAGATACGCAGTATTTT. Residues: CASSIAGSTDTQYF.

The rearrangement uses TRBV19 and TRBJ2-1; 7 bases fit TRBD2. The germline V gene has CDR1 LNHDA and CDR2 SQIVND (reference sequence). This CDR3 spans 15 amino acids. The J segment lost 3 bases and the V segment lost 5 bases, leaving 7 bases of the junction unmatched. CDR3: CASSVDRGVYNEQFF. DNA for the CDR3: TGTGCCAGTAGTGTGGACCGGGGGGTCTACAATGAGCAGTTCTTC.

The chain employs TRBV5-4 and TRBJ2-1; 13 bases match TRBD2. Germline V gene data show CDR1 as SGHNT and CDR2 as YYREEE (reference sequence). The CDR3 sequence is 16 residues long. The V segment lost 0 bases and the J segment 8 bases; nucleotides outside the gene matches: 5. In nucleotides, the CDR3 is TGTGCCAGCAGCTTGGGGAGGACTAGCGGGAGTGATGAGCAGTTCTTC. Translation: CASSLGRTSGSDEQFF.

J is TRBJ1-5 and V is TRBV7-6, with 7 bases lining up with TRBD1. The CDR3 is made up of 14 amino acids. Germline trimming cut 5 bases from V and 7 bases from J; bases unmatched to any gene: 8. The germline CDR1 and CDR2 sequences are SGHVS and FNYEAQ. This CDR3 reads CASSRRQGDQPQHF. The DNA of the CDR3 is TGTGCCAGCAGCCGCAGACAGGGTGACCAGCCCCAGCATTTT.